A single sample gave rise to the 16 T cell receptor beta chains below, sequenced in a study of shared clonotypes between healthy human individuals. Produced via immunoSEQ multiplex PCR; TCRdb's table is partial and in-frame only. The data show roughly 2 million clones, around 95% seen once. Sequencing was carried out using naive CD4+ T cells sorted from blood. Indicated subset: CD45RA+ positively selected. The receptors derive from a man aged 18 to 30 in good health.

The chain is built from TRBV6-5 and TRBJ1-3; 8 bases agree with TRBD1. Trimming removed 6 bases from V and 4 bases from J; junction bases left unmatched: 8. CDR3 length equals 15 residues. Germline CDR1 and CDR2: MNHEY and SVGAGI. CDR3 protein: CASRPQGALGNTIYF. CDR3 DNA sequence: TGTGCCAGCAGGCCTCAGGGGGCTCTGGGAAACACCATATATTTT.

The CDR3 here is CASSGGGLGGEQFF. The CDR3 nucleotides read TGTGCCAGCAGTGGAGGCGGTCTAGGAGGTGAGCAGTTCTTC. The chain couples TRBV6-1 to TRBJ2-1, with D perhaps matching TRBD2 (5 bases). The V gene's germline CDR1 is MNHNS and CDR2 SASEGT. The V end was cut by 4 bases, the J end by 9 bases, with 16 bases between. This CDR3 region has 14 residues.

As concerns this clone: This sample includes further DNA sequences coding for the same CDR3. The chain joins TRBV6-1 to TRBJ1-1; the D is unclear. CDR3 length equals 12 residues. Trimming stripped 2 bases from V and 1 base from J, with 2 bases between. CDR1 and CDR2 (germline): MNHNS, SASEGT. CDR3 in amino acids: CASSERNTEAFF. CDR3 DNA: TGTGCCAGCAGTGAACGGAACACTGAAGCTTTCTTT.

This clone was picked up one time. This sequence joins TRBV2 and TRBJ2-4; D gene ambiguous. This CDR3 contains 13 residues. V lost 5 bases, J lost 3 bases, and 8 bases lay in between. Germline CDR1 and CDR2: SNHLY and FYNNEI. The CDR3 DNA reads TGTGCCAGCAGTCAAGACGGCAAAAACATTCAGTACTTC. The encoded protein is CASSQDGKNIQYF.

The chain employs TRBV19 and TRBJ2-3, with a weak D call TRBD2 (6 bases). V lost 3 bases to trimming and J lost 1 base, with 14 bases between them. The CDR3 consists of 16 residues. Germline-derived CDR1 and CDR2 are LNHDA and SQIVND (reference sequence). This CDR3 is CASSITRDWRTDTQYF. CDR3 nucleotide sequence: TGTGCCAGTAGTATCACACGGGACTGGCGCACAGATACGCAGTATTTT.

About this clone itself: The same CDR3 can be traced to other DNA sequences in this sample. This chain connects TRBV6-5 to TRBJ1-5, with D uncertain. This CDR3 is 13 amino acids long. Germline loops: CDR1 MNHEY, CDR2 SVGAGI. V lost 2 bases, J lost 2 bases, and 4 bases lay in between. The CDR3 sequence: CASSYGGNQPQHF. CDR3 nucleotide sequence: TGTGCCAGCAGTTACGGGGGCAATCAGCCCCAGCATTTT.

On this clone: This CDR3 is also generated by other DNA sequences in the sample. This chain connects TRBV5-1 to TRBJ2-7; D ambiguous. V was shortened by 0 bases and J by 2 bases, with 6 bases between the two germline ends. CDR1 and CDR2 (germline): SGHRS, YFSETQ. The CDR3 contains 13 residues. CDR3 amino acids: CASSLDSTYEQYF. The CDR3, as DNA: TGCGCCAGCAGCTTGGACAGCACCTACGAGCAGTACTTC.

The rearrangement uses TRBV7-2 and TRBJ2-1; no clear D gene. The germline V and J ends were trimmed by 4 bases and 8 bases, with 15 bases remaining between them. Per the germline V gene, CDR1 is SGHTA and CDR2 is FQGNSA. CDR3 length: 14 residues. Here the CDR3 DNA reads TGTGCCAGCAGCTACCGAAGTAGGACCTATGAGCAGTTCTTC. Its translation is CASSYRSRTYEQFF.

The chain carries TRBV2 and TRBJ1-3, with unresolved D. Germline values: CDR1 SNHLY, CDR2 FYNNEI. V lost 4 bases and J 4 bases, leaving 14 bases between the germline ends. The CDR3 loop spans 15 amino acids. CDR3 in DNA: TGTGCCAGCAGTGCGACGGCGACGGGGGGAAACACCATATATTTT. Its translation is CASSATATGGNTIYF.

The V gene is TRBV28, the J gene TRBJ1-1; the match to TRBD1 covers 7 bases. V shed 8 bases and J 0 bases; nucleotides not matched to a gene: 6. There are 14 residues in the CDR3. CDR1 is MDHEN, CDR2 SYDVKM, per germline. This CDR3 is CASLWGQMNTEAFF. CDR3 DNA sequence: TGTGCCAGCCTGTGGGGACAGATGAACACTGAAGCTTTCTTT.

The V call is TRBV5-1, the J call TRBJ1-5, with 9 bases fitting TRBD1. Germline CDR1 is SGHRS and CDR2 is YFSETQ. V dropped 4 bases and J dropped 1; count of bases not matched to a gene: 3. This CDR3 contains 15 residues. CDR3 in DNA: TGCGCCAGCAGCCCGGACAGGGGAAGCAATCAGCCCCAGCATTTT. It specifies CASSPDRGSNQPQHF. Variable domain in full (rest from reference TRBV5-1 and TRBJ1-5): KAGVTQTPRYLIKTRGQQVTLSCSPISGHRSVSWYQQTPGQGLQFLFEYFSETQRNKGNFPGRFSGRQFSNSRSEMNVSTLELGDSALYLCASSPDRGSNQPQHFGDGTRLSIL.

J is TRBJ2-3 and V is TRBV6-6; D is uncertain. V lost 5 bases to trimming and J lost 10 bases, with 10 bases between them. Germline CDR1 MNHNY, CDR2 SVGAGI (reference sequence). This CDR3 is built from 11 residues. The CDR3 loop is CASSQSSSQYF. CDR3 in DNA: TGTGCCAGCAGTCAAAGCAGTTCGCAGTATTTT.

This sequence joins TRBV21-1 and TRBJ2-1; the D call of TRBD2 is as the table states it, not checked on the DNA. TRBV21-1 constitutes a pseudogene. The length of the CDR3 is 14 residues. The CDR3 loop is CAIKGTSGYNEQFF. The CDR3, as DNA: TGTGCCATTAAAGGGACTAGCGGTTACAATGAGCAGTTCTTC.

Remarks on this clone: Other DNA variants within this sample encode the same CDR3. DNA for the CDR3: TGTGCCACCAGCAGAGATCCCGGGAGCTCCTACGAGCAGTACTTC. It translates to CATSRDPGSSYEQYF. V usage is TRBV15 and J usage is TRBJ2-7; D is possibly TRBD2 (6 bases). Germline V gene lookup returns CDR1 LNHNV and CDR2 YYDKDF (reference sequence). The CDR3 is made up of 15 amino acids. Trimming removed 0 bases from V and 0 bases from J, with 9 bases in between.

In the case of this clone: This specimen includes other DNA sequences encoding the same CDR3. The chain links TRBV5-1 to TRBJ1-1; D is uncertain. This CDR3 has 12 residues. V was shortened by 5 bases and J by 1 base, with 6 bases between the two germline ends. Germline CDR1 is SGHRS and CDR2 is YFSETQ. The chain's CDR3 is CASSTANTEAFF. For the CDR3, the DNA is TGCGCCAGCAGTACAGCGAACACTGAAGCTTTCTTT. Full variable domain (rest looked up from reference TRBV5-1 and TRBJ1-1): KAGVTQTPRYLIKTRGQQVTLSCSPISGHRSVSWYQQTPGQGLQFLFEYFSETQRNKGNFPGRFSGRQFSNSRSEMNVSTLELGDSALYLCASSTANTEAFFGQGTRLTVV.

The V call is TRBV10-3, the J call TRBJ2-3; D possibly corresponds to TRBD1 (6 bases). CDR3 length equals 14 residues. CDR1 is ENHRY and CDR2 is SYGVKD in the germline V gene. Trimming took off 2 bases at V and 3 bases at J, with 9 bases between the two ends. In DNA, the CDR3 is TGTGCCATCAGTGAGCCAGGGGTGACAGATACGCAGTATTTT. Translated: CAISEPGVTDTQYF.